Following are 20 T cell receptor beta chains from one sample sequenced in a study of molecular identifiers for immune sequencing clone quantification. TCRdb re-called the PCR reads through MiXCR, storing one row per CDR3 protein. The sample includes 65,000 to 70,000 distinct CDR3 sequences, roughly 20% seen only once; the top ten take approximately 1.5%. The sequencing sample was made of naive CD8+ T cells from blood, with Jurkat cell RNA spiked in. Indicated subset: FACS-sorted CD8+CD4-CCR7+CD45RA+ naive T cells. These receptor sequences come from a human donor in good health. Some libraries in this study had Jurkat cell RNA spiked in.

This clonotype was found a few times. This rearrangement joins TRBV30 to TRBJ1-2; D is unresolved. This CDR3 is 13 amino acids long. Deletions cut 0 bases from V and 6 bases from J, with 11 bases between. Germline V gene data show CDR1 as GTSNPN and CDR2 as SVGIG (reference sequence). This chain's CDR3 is CAWSVGRANGYTF. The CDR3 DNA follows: TGTGCCTGGAGTGTAGGTAGGGCAAATGGCTACACCTTC.

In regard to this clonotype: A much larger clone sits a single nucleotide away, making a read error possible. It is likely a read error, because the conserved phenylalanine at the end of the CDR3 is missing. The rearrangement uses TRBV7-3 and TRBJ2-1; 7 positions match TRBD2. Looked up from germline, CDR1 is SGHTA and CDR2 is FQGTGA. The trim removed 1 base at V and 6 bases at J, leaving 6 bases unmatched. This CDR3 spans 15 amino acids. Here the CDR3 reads CASSLIASGGNEQFS. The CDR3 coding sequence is TGTGCCAGCAGCTTAATCGCTAGCGGCGGCAATGAGCAGTTCTCC.

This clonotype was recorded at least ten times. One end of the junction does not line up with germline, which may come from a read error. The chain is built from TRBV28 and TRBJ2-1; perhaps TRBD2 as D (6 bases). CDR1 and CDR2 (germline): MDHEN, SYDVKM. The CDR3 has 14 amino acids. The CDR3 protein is CASSLRGLRRERFF. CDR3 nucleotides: TGTGCCAGCAGTCTCCGAGGGTTGCGGAGGGAGCGGTTCTTC.

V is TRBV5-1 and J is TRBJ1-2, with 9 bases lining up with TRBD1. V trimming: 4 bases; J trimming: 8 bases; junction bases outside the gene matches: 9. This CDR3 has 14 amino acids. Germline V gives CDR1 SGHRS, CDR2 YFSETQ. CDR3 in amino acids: CASSQGDRDRGYTF. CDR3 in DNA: TGCGCCAGCAGCCAGGGGGACAGGGACAGGGGCTACACCTTC. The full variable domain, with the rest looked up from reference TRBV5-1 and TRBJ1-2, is KAGVTQTPRYLIKTRGQQVTLSCSPISGHRSVSWYQQTPGQGLQFLFEYFSETQRNKGNFPGRFSGRQFSNSRSEMNVSTLELGDSALYLCASSQGDRDRGYTFGSGTRLTVV.

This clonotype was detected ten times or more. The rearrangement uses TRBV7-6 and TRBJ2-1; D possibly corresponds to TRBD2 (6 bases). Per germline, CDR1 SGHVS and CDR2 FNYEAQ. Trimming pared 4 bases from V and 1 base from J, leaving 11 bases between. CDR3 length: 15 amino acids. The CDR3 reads CASSSFGSSYNEQFF. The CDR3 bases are TGTGCCAGCAGCTCTTTCGGGAGTTCCTACAATGAGCAGTTCTTC.

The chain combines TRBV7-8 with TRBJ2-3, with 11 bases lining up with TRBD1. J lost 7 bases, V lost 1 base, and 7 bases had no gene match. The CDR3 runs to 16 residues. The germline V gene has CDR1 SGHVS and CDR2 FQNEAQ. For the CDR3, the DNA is TGTGCCAGCAGCTTAGAGGGGACAGGGGGGGTAAATACGCAGTATTTT. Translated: CASSLEGTGGVNTQYF. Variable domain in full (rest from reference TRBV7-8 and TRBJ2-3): GAGVSQSPRYKVAKRGQDVALRCDPISGHVSLFWYQQALGQGPEFLTYFQNEAQLDKSGLPSDRFFAERPEGSVSTLKIQRTQQEDSAVYLCASSLEGTGGVNTQYFGPGTRLTVL.

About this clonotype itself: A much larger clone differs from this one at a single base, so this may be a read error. CDR3 DNA sequence: TGTGCCAGCAGCCCGACTATACACTACGAGCAGTACTTC. Translating gives CASSPTIHYEQYF. J is TRBJ2-7 and V is TRBV27; D perhaps matches TRBD2 (5 bases). Germline CDR1 MNHEY, CDR2 SMNVEV (reference sequence). V lost 6 bases to trimming and J lost 3 bases, with 12 bases between them. This CDR3 has 13 amino acids.

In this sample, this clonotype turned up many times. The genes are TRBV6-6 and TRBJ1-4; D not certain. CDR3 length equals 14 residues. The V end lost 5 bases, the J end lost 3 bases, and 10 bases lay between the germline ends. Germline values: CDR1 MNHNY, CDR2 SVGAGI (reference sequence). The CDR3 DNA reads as TGTGCCAGCAGTCCGACGGAACCTAATGAAAAACTGTTTTTT. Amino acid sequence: CASSPTEPNEKLFF.

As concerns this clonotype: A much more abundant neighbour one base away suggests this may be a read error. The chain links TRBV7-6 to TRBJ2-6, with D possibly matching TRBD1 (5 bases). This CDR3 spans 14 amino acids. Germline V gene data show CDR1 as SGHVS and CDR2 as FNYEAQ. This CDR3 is CASSWSSGANILTF. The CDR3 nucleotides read TGTGCCAGCAGCTGGAGCTCTGGGGCCAACATCCTGACTTTC.

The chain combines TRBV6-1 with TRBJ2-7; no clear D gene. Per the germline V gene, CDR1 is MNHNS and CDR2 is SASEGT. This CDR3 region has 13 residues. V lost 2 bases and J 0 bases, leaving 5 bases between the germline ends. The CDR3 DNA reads TGTGCCAGCAGTGAATTTTACTCCTACGAGCAGTACTTC. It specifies CASSEFYSYEQYF.

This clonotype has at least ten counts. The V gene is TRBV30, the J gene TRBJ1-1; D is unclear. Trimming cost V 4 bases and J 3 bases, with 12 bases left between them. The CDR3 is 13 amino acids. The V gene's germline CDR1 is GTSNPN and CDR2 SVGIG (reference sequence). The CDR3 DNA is TGTGCCTGGAAAGGGTGGCTCCACACTGAAGCTTTCTTT. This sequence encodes CAWKGWLHTEAFF.

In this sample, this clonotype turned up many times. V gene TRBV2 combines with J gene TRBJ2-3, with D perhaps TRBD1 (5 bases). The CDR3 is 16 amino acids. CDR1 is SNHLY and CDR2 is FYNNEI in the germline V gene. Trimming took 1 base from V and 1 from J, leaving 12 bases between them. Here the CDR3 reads CASSEVVLGGTDTQYF. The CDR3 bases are TGTGCCAGCAGTGAAGTAGTGCTAGGGGGCACAGATACGCAGTATTTT.

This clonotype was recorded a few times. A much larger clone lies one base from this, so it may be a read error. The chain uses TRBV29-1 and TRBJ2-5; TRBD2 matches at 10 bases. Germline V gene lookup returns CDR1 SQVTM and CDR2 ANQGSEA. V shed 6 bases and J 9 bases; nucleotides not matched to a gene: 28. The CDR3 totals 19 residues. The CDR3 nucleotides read TGCAGCGTGGTCGGGACAGTGGAGCGGGGGCTAGCGGGAGTGGCGGCCCAGTACTTC. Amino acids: CSVVGTVERGLAGVAAQYF. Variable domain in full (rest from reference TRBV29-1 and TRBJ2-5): SAVISQKPSRDICQRGTSLTIQCQVDSQVTMMFWYRQQPGQSLTLIATANQGSEATYESGFVIDKFPISRPNLTFSTLTVSNMSPEDSSIYLCSVVGTVERGLAGVAAQYFGPGTRLLVL.

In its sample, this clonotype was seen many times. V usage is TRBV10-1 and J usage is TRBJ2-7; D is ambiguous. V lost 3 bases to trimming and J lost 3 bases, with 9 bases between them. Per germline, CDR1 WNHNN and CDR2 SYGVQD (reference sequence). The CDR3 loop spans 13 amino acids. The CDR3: CASSDLLSYEQYF. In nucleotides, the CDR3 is TGCGCCAGCAGTGATTTGTTAAGCTACGAGCAGTACTTC.

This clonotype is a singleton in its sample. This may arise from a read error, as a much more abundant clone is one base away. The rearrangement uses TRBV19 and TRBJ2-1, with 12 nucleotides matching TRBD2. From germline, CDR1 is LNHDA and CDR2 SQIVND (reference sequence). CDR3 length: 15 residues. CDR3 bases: TGTGCCAGTAGAACGACTAGCGGGGGCTACAATGGGCAGTTCTTC. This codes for CASRTTSGGYNGQFF.

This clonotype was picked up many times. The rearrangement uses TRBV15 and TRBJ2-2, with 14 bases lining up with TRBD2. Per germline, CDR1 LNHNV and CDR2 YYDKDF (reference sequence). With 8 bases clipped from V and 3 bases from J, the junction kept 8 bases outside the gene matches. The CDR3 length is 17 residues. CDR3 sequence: CATAGLAGEPDTGELFF. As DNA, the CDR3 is TGTGCCACCGCGGGACTAGCGGGAGAGCCGGACACCGGGGAGCTGTTTTTT.

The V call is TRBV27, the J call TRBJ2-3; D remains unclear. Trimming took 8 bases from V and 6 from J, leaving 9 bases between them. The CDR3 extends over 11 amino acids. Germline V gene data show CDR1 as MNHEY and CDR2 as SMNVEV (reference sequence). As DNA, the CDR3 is TGTGCCAGCGGGTTGGTGGATACGCAGTATTTT. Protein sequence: CASGLVDTQYF.

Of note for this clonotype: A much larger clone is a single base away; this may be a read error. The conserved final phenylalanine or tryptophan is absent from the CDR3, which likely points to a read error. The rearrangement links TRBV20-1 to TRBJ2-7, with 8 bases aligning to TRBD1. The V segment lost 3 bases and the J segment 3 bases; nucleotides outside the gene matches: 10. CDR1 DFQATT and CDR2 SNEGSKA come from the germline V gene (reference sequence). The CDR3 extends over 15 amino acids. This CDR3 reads CSASPGGLTVYEQYS. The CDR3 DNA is TGCAGTGCTAGTCCAGGGGGCCTCACGGTCTACGAGCAGTACTCC.

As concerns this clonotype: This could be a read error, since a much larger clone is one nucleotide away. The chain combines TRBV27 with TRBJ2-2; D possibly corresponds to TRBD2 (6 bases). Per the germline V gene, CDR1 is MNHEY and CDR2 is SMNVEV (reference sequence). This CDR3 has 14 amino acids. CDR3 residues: CASRPLGAPGGLFF. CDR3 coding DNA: TGTGCCAGCAGGCCCTTAGGGGCGCCCGGGGGGCTGTTTTTT.

CDR3 DNA: TGTGCCAGCAGTTACGGGACAGGGGGCGCATCCTACGAGCAGTACTTC. This translates into CASSYGTGGASYEQYF. The chain joins TRBV6-5 to TRBJ2-7; 12 bases are a match to TRBD1. Trimming took 2 bases from V and 1 from J; bases not matched to a gene: 3. The CDR3 extends over 16 amino acids. Germline V lookup: CDR1 MNHEY, CDR2 SVGAGI.